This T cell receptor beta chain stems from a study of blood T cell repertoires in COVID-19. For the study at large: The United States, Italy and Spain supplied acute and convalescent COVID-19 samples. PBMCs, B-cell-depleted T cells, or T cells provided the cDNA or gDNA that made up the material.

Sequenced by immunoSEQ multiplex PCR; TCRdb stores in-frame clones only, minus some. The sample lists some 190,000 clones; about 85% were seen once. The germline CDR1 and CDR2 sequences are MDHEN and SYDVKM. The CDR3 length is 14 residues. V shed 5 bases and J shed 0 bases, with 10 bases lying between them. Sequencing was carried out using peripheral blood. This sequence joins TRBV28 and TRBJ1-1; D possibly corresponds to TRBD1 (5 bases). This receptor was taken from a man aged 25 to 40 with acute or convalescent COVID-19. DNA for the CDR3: TGTGCCAGCAGTCCGGGGGTTATGAACACTGAAGCTTTCTTT. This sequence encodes CASSPGVMNTEAFF.